This TCR beta chain came from a study of control samples from healthy donors and cancer patients. TCRdb's copy holds only in-frame clones and misses some; the assay was immunoSEQ multiplex PCR. The sample has about 55,000 clones, roughly 87% seen once; the top ten hold about 3.5%. Trimming took off 2 bases at V and 8 bases at J, with 12 bases between the two ends. This CDR3 spans 13 amino acids. Germline V gene data show CDR1 as MNHEY and CDR2 as SVGAGI. The V gene is TRBV6-5, the J gene TRBJ1-2; tentative D call: TRBD1 (5 bases). The sample consisted of blood. The receptor comes from a man between 45 and 60 years old in good health. CDR3 in DNA: TGTGCCAGCAGTTACCGTGGGGCTGAAGGCTACACCTTC. As protein: CASSYRGAEGYTF.